This T cell receptor beta chain stems from a study of T cells in Graves' hyperthyroidism and ophthalmopathy. There are many counts of this clonotype. The V gene's germline CDR1 is SGHAT and CDR2 FQNNGV. Trimming pared 5 bases from V and 7 bases from J, leaving 9 bases between. The CDR3 length is 12 residues. The TCR beta CDR3 regions underwent amplification using RNA transcripts as the source. Researchers ran a first-round RT-PCR on the TCR CDR3 using the HTBI primer set. TCRdb re-derived calls from the multiplex PCR reads in MiXCR, one entry per CDR3 protein. This table has roughly 280,000 distinct CDR3 sequences, 20% to 25% appearing once.

V usage is TRBV11-2 and J usage is TRBJ2-1; D remains ambiguous. The origin of this receptor is a man aged 25-45 years with Graves' ophthalmopathy. Sequencing input: blood. The CDR3 is CASSPAMNEQFF. CDR3 sequence (DNA): TGTGCCAGCAGCCCTGCGATGAATGAGCAGTTCTTC.